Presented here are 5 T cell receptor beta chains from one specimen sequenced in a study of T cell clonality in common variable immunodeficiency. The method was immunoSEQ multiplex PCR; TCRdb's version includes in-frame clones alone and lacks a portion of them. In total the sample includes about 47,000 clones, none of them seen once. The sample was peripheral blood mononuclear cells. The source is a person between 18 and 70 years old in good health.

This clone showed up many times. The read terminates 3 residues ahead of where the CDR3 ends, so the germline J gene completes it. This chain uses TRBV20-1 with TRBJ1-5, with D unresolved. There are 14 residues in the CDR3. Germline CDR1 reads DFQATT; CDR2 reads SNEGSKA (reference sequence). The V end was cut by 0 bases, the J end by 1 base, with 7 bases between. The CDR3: CSARDPRSNQPQHF. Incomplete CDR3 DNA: TGCAGTGCTAGAGATCCCAGGAGCAATCAGCCC.

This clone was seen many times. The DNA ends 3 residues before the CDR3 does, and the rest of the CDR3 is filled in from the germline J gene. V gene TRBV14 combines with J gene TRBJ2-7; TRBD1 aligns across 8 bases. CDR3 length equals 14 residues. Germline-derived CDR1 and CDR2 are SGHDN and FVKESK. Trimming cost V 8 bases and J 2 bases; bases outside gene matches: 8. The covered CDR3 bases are TGTGCCAGCGGCTCTGGACAGGGTCCCTACGAG. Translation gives CASGSGQGPYE. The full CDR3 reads CASGSGQGPYEQYF.

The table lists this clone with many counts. CDR3 in amino acids: CASRTTGSPEAFF. CDR3 DNA (partial): TGTGCCAGTAGAACTACAGGGAGCCCTGAA. The chain uses TRBV19 and TRBJ1-1; D may be TRBD1 (6 bases). Coverage ceases 3 residues before the CDR3 finishes, and the germline J gene fills in the end. Germline V gives CDR1 LNHDA, CDR2 SQIVND (reference sequence). V lost 6 bases, J lost 6 bases, and 14 bases lay in between. The CDR3 consists of 13 residues.

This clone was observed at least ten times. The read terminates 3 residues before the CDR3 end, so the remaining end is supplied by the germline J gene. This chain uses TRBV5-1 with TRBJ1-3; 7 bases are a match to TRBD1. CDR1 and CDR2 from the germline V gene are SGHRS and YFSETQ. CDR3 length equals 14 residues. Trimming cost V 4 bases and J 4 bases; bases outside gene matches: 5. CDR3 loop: CASSNGQVGNTIYF. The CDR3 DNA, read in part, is TGCGCCAGCAGCAACGGACAGGTGGGAAACACC. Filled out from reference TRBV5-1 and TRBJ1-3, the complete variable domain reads KAGVTQTPRYLIKTRGQQVTLSCSPISGHRSVSWYQQTPGQGLQFLFEYFSETQRNKGNFPGRFSGRQFSNSRSEMNVSTLELGDSALYLCASSNGQVGNTIYFGEGSWLTVV.

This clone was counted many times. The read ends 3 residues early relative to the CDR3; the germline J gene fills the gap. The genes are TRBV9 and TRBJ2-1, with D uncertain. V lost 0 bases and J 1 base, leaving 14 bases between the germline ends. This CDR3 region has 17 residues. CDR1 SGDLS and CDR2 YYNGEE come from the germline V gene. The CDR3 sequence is CASSVDRSVGSYNEQFF. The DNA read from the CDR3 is TGTGCCAGCAGCGTAGATCGGTCAGTCGGGTCCTACAATGAG. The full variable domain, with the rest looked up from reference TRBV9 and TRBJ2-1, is DSGVTQTPKHLITATGQRVTLRCSPRSGDLSVYWYQQSLDQGLQFLIQYYNGEERAKGNILERFSAQQFPDLHSELNLSSLELGDSALYFCASSVDRSVGSYNEQFFGPGTRLTVL.